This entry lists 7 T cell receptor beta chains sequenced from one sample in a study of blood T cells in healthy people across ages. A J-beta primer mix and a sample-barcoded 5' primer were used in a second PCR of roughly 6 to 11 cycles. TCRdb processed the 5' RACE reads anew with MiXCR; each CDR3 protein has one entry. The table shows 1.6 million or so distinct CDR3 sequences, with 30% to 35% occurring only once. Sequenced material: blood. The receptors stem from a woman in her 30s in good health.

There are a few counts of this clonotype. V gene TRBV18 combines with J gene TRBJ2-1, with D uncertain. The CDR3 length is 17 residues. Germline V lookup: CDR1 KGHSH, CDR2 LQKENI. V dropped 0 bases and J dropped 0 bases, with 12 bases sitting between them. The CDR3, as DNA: TGTGCCAGCTCACCACCTTCTGGCCGGAGCTCCTACAATGAGCAGTTCTTC. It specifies CASSPPSGRSSYNEQFF.

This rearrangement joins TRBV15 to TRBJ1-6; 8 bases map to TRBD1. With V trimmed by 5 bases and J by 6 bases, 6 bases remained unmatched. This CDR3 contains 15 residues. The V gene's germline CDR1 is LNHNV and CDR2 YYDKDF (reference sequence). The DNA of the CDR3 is TGTGCCACCAGCTCCCGGGACAGGCTTAATTCACCCCTCCACTTT. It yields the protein CATSSRDRLNSPLHF.

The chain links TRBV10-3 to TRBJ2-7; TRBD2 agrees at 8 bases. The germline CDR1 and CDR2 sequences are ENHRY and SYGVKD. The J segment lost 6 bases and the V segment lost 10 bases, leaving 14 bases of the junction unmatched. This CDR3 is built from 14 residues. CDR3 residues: CATISERGIIEQYF. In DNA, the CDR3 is TGTGCCACGATCTCGGAGCGGGGGATAATCGAGCAGTACTTC.

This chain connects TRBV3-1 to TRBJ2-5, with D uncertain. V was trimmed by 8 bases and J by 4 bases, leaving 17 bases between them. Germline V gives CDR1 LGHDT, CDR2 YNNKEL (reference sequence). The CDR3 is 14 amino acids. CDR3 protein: CASSLEPGIETQYF. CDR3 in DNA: TGTGCCAGCTCCCTCGAACCTGGGATAGAGACCCAGTACTTC.

The CDR3 reads CASSPTGLIERTQYF. CDR3 coding DNA: TGTGCCAGCAGCCCAACGGGGCTGATTGAGAGAACCCAGTACTTC. This chain connects TRBV7-8 to TRBJ2-5, with D perhaps given as TRBD1 or TRBD2 (5 bases each). In germline, CDR1 is SGHVS, CDR2 FQNEAQ. This CDR3 has 15 amino acids. The ends were cut back, 5 bases at V and 8 bases at J, with 21 bases in the middle.

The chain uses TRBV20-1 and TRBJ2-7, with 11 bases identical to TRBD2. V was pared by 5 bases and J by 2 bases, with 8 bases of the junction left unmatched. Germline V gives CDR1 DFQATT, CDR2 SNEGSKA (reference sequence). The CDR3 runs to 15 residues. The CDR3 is CSAARTSGSPYEQYF. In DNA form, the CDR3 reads TGCAGTGCTGCCCGGACTAGCGGGTCCCCCTACGAGCAGTACTTC.

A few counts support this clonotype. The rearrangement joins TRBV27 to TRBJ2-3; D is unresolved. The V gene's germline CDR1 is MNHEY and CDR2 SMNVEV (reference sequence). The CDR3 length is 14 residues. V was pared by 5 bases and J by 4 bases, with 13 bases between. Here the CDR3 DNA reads TGTGCCAGCAGTCTATACGGTTTCGCAGATACGCAGTATTTT. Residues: CASSLYGFADTQYF.